These T cell receptor beta chains were read from a single sample in a study of CD8 T cells in ankylosing spondylitis. TCRdb analysed the 5' RACE reads with MiXCR anew, one entry per CDR3 protein. The sample yields 700,000 to 850,000 distinct CDR3 sequences, approximately 12% seen once. Material for sequencing was blood, either unsorted or a sorted T cell fraction (not recorded which). The receptors here all came from a male donor with ankylosing spondylitis. The CDR3 runs from the conserved cysteine through the conserved F or W. The order of the fields is CDR3 DNA, CDR3 protein, CDR3 length, V gene, clone size, D gene, J gene. D genes are given only for firm matches. Expanded clones get a size class; other rows say once, few or many, or leave the size out.

DNA: TGTGCCAGCAGTTTATCGCTAGCGGGGGTGAATGAGCAGTTCTTC
CDR3: CASSLSLAGVNEQFF
length: 15
V: TRBV27
size: .
D: TRBD2
J: TRBJ2-1

DNA: TGTGCCAGCAGTTATACAGGGGGAGCTAACTATGGCTACACCTTC
CDR3: CASSYTGGANYGYTF
length: 15
V: TRBV12-3/TRBV12-4
size: few
D: TRBD1
J: TRBJ1-2

DNA: TGCGCCAGCAGTTCCCTAGCGGGAGGCGGCACAGATACGCAGTATTTT
CDR3: CASSSLAGGGTDTQYF
length: 16
V: TRBV5-1
size: few
D: TRBD2
J: TRBJ2-3

DNA: TGTGCCAGCAGCTCAAAGACAGGGCACAATGAGCAGTTCTTC
CDR3: CASSSKTGHNEQFF
length: 14
V: TRBV7-2
size: few
D: TRBD1
J: TRBJ2-1

DNA: TGCAGTGCCTCTCGGGGGTCAATTCTGCGCAATGAGCAGTTCTTC
CDR3: CSASRGSILRNEQFF
length: 15
V: TRBV20-1
size: .
D: .
J: TRBJ2-1

DNA: TGCAGTGCCACCGACAGGGGCTACGAGCAGTACTTC
CDR3: CSATDRGYEQYF
length: 12
V: TRBV20-1
size: many
D: TRBD1
J: TRBJ2-7

DNA: TGCGCCAGCAGCCAAGCATTAGGCAGATACACCGGGGAGCTGTTTTTT
CDR3: CASSQALGRYTGELFF
length: 16
V: TRBV4-3
size: .
D: .
J: TRBJ2-2

DNA: TGCAGCGTTGAAGGACGGGACAGGGCTGGCTACACCTTC
CDR3: CSVEGRDRAGYTF
length: 13
V: TRBV29-1
size: many
D: TRBD1
J: TRBJ1-2

DNA: TGTGCCAGCAGCTTGGGGGGGCGCCGAACAGATACGCAGTATTTT
CDR3: CASSLGGRRTDTQYF
length: 15
V: TRBV5-4
size: few
D: .
J: TRBJ2-3

DNA: TGCAGCGTTTCTACAGGGGTCGATGAGCAGTTCTTC
CDR3: CSVSTGVDEQFF
length: 12
V: TRBV29-1
size: few
D: TRBD1
J: TRBJ2-1

DNA: TGCAGTGCAAGAGACCCCAAACAGGGCGGCCGTAGCAATGAGCAGTTCTTC
CDR3: CSARDPKQGGRSNEQFF
length: 17
V: TRBV20-1
size: few
D: .
J: TRBJ2-1

DNA: TGTGCCAGCAGCTTGAAGGACGAAAAACTGTTTTTT
CDR3: CASSLKDEKLFF
length: 12
V: TRBV5-6
size: few
D: .
J: TRBJ1-4

DNA: TGCAGTGCCGAGACGGAAGTTTATCAAGGCTACACCTTC
CDR3: CSAETEVYQGYTF
length: 13
V: TRBV20-1
size: many
D: .
J: TRBJ1-2

DNA: TGTGCCAGCAGTGGGCCACGGGACGCCTATGGCTACACCTTC
CDR3: CASSGPRDAYGYTF
length: 14
V: TRBV28
size: few
D: .
J: TRBJ1-2

DNA: TGTGCCAGCACCTTAGGCGGCAGTAATGAAAAACTGTTTTTT
CDR3: CASTLGGSNEKLFF
length: 14
V: TRBV7-2
size: .
D: .
J: TRBJ1-4

DNA: TGTGCCAGCAGTGGCTCCCAGGGGAGCGGGAACAATCAGCCCCAGCATTTT
CDR3: CASSGSQGSGNNQPQHF
length: 17
V: TRBV6-2/TRBV6-3
size: .
D: .
J: TRBJ1-5

DNA: TGTGCCAGCAGTGAGCCAGGGATGAATTCACCCCTCCACTTT
CDR3: CASSEPGMNSPLHF
length: 14
V: TRBV6-1
size: few
D: .
J: TRBJ1-6

DNA: TGTGCGCTTTGGGGGGTTAACTATGGCTACACCTTC
CDR3: CALWGVNYGYTF
length: 12
V: TRBV28
size: .
D: .
J: TRBJ1-2

DNA: TGCGCCAGCAGCCTATCGGGACTTACGGGCTACACCTTC
CDR3: CASSLSGLTGYTF
length: 13
V: TRBV5-1
size: many
D: .
J: TRBJ1-2

DNA: TGTGCCAGCTCAACTCTGGGGGGTGTGAGGTCCTACAATGAGCAGTTCTTC
CDR3: CASSTLGGVRSYNEQFF
length: 17
V: TRBV18
size: many
D: .
J: TRBJ2-1

DNA: TGTGCCAGCAGTGTTTACAGGGGCGGGGAGCTGTTTTTT
CDR3: CASSVYRGGELFF
length: 13
V: TRBV6-4
size: many
D: TRBD1
J: TRBJ2-2

DNA: TGTGCCAGCAGGCCACACTTGGGTTCACCCCTCCACTTT
CDR3: CASRPHLGSPLHF
length: 13
V: TRBV12-3/TRBV12-4
size: few
D: .
J: TRBJ1-6

DNA: TGTGCCAGCAGTTACTTGGGCAGATCAGATACGCAGTATTTT
CDR3: CASSYLGRSDTQYF
length: 14
V: TRBV6-5
size: .
D: .
J: TRBJ2-3

DNA: TGCAGTGCTAGAGGTGGGAGATATCGCACTGAAGCTTTCTTT
CDR3: CSARGGRYRTEAFF
length: 14
V: TRBV20-1
size: .
D: .
J: TRBJ1-1

DNA: TGCGCCAGCAGCCGCGATACGGACAGGGATGGCTACACCTTC
CDR3: CASSRDTDRDGYTF
length: 14
V: TRBV5-1
size: few
D: TRBD1
J: TRBJ1-2

DNA: TGCAGTGCAGCCGGGACAAGGACTGAAGCTTTCTTT
CDR3: CSAAGTRTEAFF
length: 12
V: TRBV20-1
size: few
D: .
J: TRBJ1-1

DNA: TGTGCCAGCAGCTTAGGGACGGACAGGGGTAATTCTGAAGCTTTCTTT
CDR3: CASSLGTDRGNSEAFF
length: 16
V: TRBV7-9
size: few
D: TRBD1
J: TRBJ1-1

DNA: TGCGCCAGCAGAAGGACGGGGATCACCTACGAGCAGTACTTC
CDR3: CASRRTGITYEQYF
length: 14
V: TRBV5-1
size: few
D: .
J: TRBJ2-7

DNA: TGTGCCAGCAGCGCCTCCCGCGACCGACTCTACGAGCAGTACTTC
CDR3: CASSASRDRLYEQYF
length: 15
V: TRBV7-8
size: .
D: .
J: TRBJ2-7

DNA: TGTGCCACCCGGATCCGGATCTCTGGGGCCAACGTCCTGACTTTC
CDR3: CATRIRISGANVLTF
length: 15
V: TRBV12-3/TRBV12-4
size: .
D: .
J: TRBJ2-6

DNA: TGCGCCAGCAGTTCGGACAGGATGAAGACTGAAGCTTTCTTT
CDR3: CASSSDRMKTEAFF
length: 14
V: TRBV12-1
size: .
D: .
J: TRBJ1-1

DNA: TGTGCCAGCAGTGCGAGGACAGGAGGAGATAACTATGGCTACACCTTC
CDR3: CASSARTGGDNYGYTF
length: 16
V: TRBV6-4
size: few
D: TRBD1
J: TRBJ1-2

DNA: TGCAGTGCTAGAGATCCGTGGCGCTGGGACAATGAGCAGTTCTTC
CDR3: CSARDPWRWDNEQFF
length: 15
V: TRBV20-1
size: .
D: .
J: TRBJ2-1

DNA: TGCAGCGTTGTTAGAGGGACTAGGGCCTCCTACAATGAGCAGTTCTTC
CDR3: CSVVRGTRASYNEQFF
length: 16
V: TRBV29-1
size: .
D: TRBD2
J: TRBJ2-1

DNA: TGTGCCAGCAGCTCCCCAGACGGCCGCTCTGGGGCCAACGTCCTGACTTTC
CDR3: CASSSPDGRSGANVLTF
length: 17
V: TRBV7-9
size: many
D: .
J: TRBJ2-6

DNA: TGTGCCACCAGTGATCCCGGACAGGGGCGAGATACGCAGTATTTT
CDR3: CATSDPGQGRDTQYF
length: 15
V: TRBV24-1
size: .
D: TRBD1
J: TRBJ2-3

DNA: TGTGCCAGCAGTCTACCGGGACTGGGACTCTACGAGCAGTACTTC
CDR3: CASSLPGLGLYEQYF
length: 15
V: TRBV6-5
size: .
D: .
J: TRBJ2-7

DNA: TGTGCCAGCAGCCAGACAGTTAATCAGCCCCAGCATTTT
CDR3: CASSQTVNQPQHF
length: 13
V: TRBV7-2
size: many
D: .
J: TRBJ1-5

DNA: TGCGCCAGCAGCTTGAACGAGGGGTATGGCTACACCTTC
CDR3: CASSLNEGYGYTF
length: 13
V: TRBV5-1
size: few
D: .
J: TRBJ1-2

DNA: TGCGCCAGCAGCTTGGCTGCAGATTTCTACGAGCAGTACTTC
CDR3: CASSLAADFYEQYF
length: 14
V: TRBV5-1
size: .
D: .
J: TRBJ2-7

DNA: TGTGCCACCAGCAGCTATAACGAGCAGTACTTC
CDR3: CATSSYNEQYF
length: 11
V: TRBV15
size: .
D: .
J: TRBJ2-7

DNA: TGTGCCAGCAGCGTAGGGGGGGCTCGGTACAATGAGCAGTTCTTC
CDR3: CASSVGGARYNEQFF
length: 15
V: TRBV9
size: .
D: .
J: TRBJ2-1

DNA: TGTGCCAGCCGTCCAACTCCCTACGAGCAGTACTTC
CDR3: CASRPTPYEQYF
length: 12
V: TRBV28
size: .
D: .
J: TRBJ2-7

DNA: TGCAGCGCTGGGACCTATCGGGATGAGCAGTTCTTC
CDR3: CSAGTYRDEQFF
length: 12
V: TRBV29-1
size: .
D: .
J: TRBJ2-1

DNA: TGTGCCAGCAGCTTAGCTCCGGGACGAAGCGGGACCCAGTACTTC
CDR3: CASSLAPGRSGTQYF
length: 15
V: TRBV7-8
size: .
D: .
J: TRBJ2-5

DNA: TGCGCCAGCAGCTCTGGGACAGGGGCTACCTACGAGCAGTACTTC
CDR3: CASSSGTGATYEQYF
length: 15
V: TRBV5-1
size: few
D: TRBD1
J: TRBJ2-7

DNA: TGTGCCAGCAGCGCAGCCAGCGATACGCAGTATTTT
CDR3: CASSAASDTQYF
length: 12
V: TRBV11-2
size: .
D: .
J: TRBJ2-3

DNA: TGTGCCAGCAGTTTAGGCGGGAAGACGTACGAGCAGTACTTC
CDR3: CASSLGGKTYEQYF
length: 14
V: TRBV28
size: .
D: .
J: TRBJ2-7

DNA: TGCGCCAGCAGCATGATTAGCGGTATAGACAATGAGCAGTTCTTC
CDR3: CASSMISGIDNEQFF
length: 15
V: TRBV5-1
size: few
D: .
J: TRBJ2-1

DNA: TGTGCCAGCAGCTTAGTGGCAGGGCAGCCCCAGCATTTT
CDR3: CASSLVAGQPQHF
length: 13
V: TRBV7-2
size: many
D: .
J: TRBJ1-5

DNA: TGCAGCGTTAACGGGAGACGGGCCCTCAATGAGCAGTTCTTC
CDR3: CSVNGRRALNEQFF
length: 14
V: TRBV29-1
size: .
D: .
J: TRBJ2-1

DNA: TGCAGCGTTGGGGGACAGAACCAAGAGACCCAGTACTTC
CDR3: CSVGGQNQETQYF
length: 13
V: TRBV29-1
size: many
D: TRBD1
J: TRBJ2-5

DNA: TGTGCCAGCACCCCCAGGTCCGGACTAGCGGGGGGCTACACCTACGAGCAGTACTTC
CDR3: CASTPRSGLAGGYTYEQYF
length: 19
V: TRBV11-2
size: few
D: TRBD2
J: TRBJ2-7